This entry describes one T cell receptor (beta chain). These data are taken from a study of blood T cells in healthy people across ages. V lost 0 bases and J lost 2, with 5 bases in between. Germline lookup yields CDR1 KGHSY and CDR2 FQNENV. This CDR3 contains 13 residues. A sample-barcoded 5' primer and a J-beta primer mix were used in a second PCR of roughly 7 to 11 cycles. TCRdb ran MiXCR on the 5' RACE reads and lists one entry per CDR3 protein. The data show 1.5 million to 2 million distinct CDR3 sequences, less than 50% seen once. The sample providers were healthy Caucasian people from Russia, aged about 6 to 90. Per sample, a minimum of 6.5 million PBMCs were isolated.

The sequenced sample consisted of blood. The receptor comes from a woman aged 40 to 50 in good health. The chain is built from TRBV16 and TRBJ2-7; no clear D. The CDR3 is CASSQSFAYEQYF. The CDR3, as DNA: TGTGCCAGCAGCCAATCATTTGCCTACGAGCAGTACTTC.